A selection of T cell receptor beta chains follows, all from one sample in a study of brain T cells in children with intractable seizures. Profiling relied on immunoSEQ multiplex PCR, and the TCRdb table lists in-frame clones only, not all of them. The sample consists of approximately 41,000 clones, about nine tenths of them appearing once. The material was peripheral blood, obtained at surgery. The source is a girl aged 2-9 years with tuberous sclerosis and intractable seizures. Each CDR3 is given with its conserved first and last residue. D genes are given only for firm matches. Not every row has a clone size; where given, it reads once, few, many or a size class.

- | - | TRBJ1-3 | TRBV9 | CASSVGPENSGNTIYF | TGTGCCAGCAGCGTAGGCCCCGAAAACTCTGGAAACACCATATATTTT
- | - | TRBJ1-4 | TRBV29-1 | CSVAAPAREKLFF | TGCAGCGTTGCCGCTCCAGCGAGGGAAAAACTGTTTTTT
- | few | TRBJ1-1 | TRBV30 | CAWSSPRPEAFF | TGTGCCTGGAGTTCCCCTAGACCTGAAGCTTTCTTT
- | - | TRBJ2-6 | TRBV5-8 | CASTFQSSGANVLTF | TGTGCCAGCACATTTCAGAGCTCTGGGGCCAACGTCCTGACTTTC
TRBD2 | - | TRBJ2-3 | TRBV4-2 | CASRDNSGSLTDTQYF | TGTGCCAGCAGGGACAATAGCGGGTCTCTCACAGATACGCAGTATTTT
- | - | TRBJ1-5 | TRBV19 | CASGDTVNQPQHF | TGTGCCAGTGGGGACACCGTCAATCAGCCCCAGCATTTT
- | - | TRBJ2-3 | TRBV19 | CASSYADTQYF | TGTGCCAGTAGTTACGCAGATACGCAGTATTTT
- | - | TRBJ2-1 | TRBV19 | CASSIEPSKAYNEQFF | TGTGCCAGTAGTATAGAACCCTCTAAAGCCTACAATGAGCAGTTCTTC
TRBD1 | - | TRBJ2-1 | TRBV4-1 | CASSQAGQGADEQFF | TGCGCCAGCAGCCAAGCAGGACAGGGGGCTGATGAGCAGTTCTTC
- | - | TRBJ2-1 | TRBV21-1 | CASSKVVRGPYNEQFF | TGTGCCAGCAGCAAAGTTGTGAGGGGGCCCTACAATGAGCAGTTCTTC
TRBD1 | - | TRBJ2-3 | TRBV5-6 | CASSPNEGQARADTQYF | TGTGCCAGCAGCCCAAATGAGGGACAGGCTAGGGCAGATACGCAGTATTTT
- | once | TRBJ2-1 | TRBV27 | CASSLLQGYNEQFF | TGTGCCAGCAGTTTACTCCAGGGTTACAATGAGCAGTTCTTC
- | few | TRBJ1-6 | TRBV27 | CASRTGTGSSYNSPLHF | TGTGCCAGCAGAACCGGGACGGGGAGCTCCTATAATTCACCCCTCCACTTT
TRBD2 | - | TRBJ2-1 | TRBV18 | CASSPTSAGYYNEQFF | TGTGCCAGCTCACCAACTTCAGCGGGGTACTACAATGAGCAGTTCTTC
- | - | TRBJ2-2 | TRBV7-3 | CASSSLTGELFF | TGTGCCAGCAGCTCCCTCACCGGGGAGCTGTTTTTT
- | - | TRBJ1-1 | TRBV10-3 | CAISEGTGLRAEAFF | TGTGCCATCAGTGAGGGTACAGGGTTGCGCGCTGAAGCTTTCTTT
- | - | TRBJ1-5 | TRBV5-1 | CASSLVGQGPSHF | TGCGCCAGCAGCTTGGTTGGGCAGGGTCCAAGCCATTTT
- | - | TRBJ2-2 | TRBV7-3 | CASSSMNPGHPNTGELFF | TGTGCCAGCAGCTCAATGAATCCGGGACACCCGAACACCGGGGAGCTGTTTTTT
- | - | TRBJ1-3 | TRBV6-1 | CASSEAPSSLAGTGNTIYF | TGTGCCAGCAGTGAAGCGCCTAGTTCCCTGGCAGGGACTGGAAACACCATATATTTT
- | - | TRBJ2-5 | TRBV11-2 | CASSPTQVLETQYF | TGTGCCAGCAGCCCGACACAGGTTTTGGAGACCCAGTACTTC
- | - | TRBJ1-6 | TRBV5-1 | CASSTSRSDSPLHF | TGCGCCAGCAGCACGTCAAGATCGGATTCACCCCTCCACTTT
- | - | TRBJ2-6 | TRBV25-1 | CASSEYIPSGANVLTF | TGTGCCAGCAGTGAATATATCCCCTCTGGGGCCAACGTCCTGACTTTC
TRBD1 | once | TRBJ2-1 | TRBV24-1 | CATRGTVYNEQFF | TGTGCCACCAGGGGGACAGTCTACAATGAGCAGTTCTTC
TRBD1 | - | TRBJ1-2 | TRBV24-1 | CATRDRGLLAGYTF | TGTGCCACCAGAGACAGGGGCCTGCTTGCTGGCTACACCTTC
TRBD1 | - | TRBJ1-2 | TRBV28 | CASSSGSQGAMGYTF | TGTGCCAGCAGTTCTGGATCTCAGGGGGCGATGGGCTACACCTTC
- | once | TRBJ2-3 | TRBV7-9 | CASSSLTDTQYF | TGTGCCAGCAGCTCGTTGACAGATACGCAGTATTTT
- | - | TRBJ2-5 | TRBV18 | CASSDTLQETQYF | TGTGCCAGCTCGGACACTCTACAAGAGACCCAGTACTTC
- | once | TRBJ1-2 | TRBV7-9 | CASSLGAGDYGYTF | TGTGCCAGCAGCTTAGGCGCAGGGGACTATGGCTACACCTTC
- | - | TRBJ2-5 | TRBV19 | CASSTTGGLRETQYF | TGTGCCAGTAGTACCACTGGGGGGCTCCGAGAGACCCAGTACTTC
- | - | TRBJ1-3 | TRBV9 | CASSVGGSSGNTIYF | TGTGCCAGCAGCGTAGGGGGCAGCTCTGGAAACACCATATATTTT
- | - | TRBJ1-1 | TRBV9 | CASTARGDTEAFF | TGTGCCAGCACCGCTCGTGGGGACACTGAAGCTTTCTTT
TRBD1 | - | TRBJ1-2 | TRBV7-3 | CASSPRDRANDPYGYTF | TGTGCCAGCAGCCCACGGGACAGGGCAAATGATCCGTATGGCTACACCTTC
- | - | TRBJ1-1 | TRBV5-1 | CASTLDSLPTEAFF | TGCGCCAGCACCCTAGACAGCCTCCCCACTGAAGCTTTCTTT
- | - | TRBJ2-3 | TRBV29-1 | CSVRADTQYF | TGCAGCGTTCGAGCCGATACGCAGTATTTT
TRBD1 | - | TRBJ1-2 | TRBV12-3/TRBV12-4 | CASSLGTGGGYTF | TGTGCCAGCAGTTTAGGGACAGGGGGCGGCTACACCTTC
TRBD1 | - | TRBJ1-1 | TRBV5-1 | CASSPRQGRNTEAFF | TGCGCCAGCAGCCCGCGACAGGGGAGGAACACTGAAGCTTTCTTT
- | - | TRBJ1-2 | TRBV18 | CASSPISTGLYGYTF | TGTGCCAGCTCACCGATATCCACAGGGCTCTATGGCTACACCTTC
- | - | TRBJ2-2 | TRBV5-1 | CASSLGDTGELFF | TGCGCCAGCAGCTTGGGCGACACCGGGGAGCTGTTTTTT
TRBD1 | - | TRBJ1-3 | TRBV6-2/TRBV6-3 | CASSYSIKGQGTGNTIYF | TGTGCCAGCAGTTACTCGATCAAGGGACAGGGTACTGGAAACACCATATATTTT
- | - | TRBJ1-1 | TRBV6-5 | CASSYGLGNTEAFF | TGTGCCAGCAGTTACGGCTTAGGGAACACTGAAGCTTTCTTT
- | - | TRBJ2-5 | TRBV29-1 | CSVDMGETQYF | TGCAGCGTTGATATGGGAGAGACCCAGTACTTC
- | - | TRBJ1-1 | TRBV5-1 | CASSAGGHLNTEAFF | TGCGCCAGCAGCGCGGGAGGGCACCTGAACACTGAAGCTTTCTTT
- | - | TRBJ2-5 | TRBV10-3 | CAISESNQETQYF | TGTGCCATCAGTGAGTCGAACCAAGAGACCCAGTACTTC
TRBD1 | - | TRBJ1-4 | TRBV27 | CASSFRDRGLTNEKLFF | TGTGCCAGCAGTTTCCGGGACAGGGGTTTGACTAATGAAAAACTGTTTTTT
- | - | TRBJ1-1 | TRBV4-2 | CASSQGSALNTEAFF | TGTGCCAGCAGCCAGGGGAGCGCCTTGAACACTGAAGCTTTCTTT
- | - | TRBJ2-2 | TRBV6-5 | CASSYDGRNTGELFF | TGTGCCAGCAGTTACGATGGCAGGAACACCGGGGAGCTGTTTTTT
- | few | TRBJ2-2 | TRBV2 | CASREGPGELFF | TGTGCCAGCAGGGAGGGGCCGGGGGAGCTGTTTTTT
TRBD1 | - | TRBJ2-2 | TRBV20-1 | CSASTGGQGGELFF | TGCAGTGCTAGTACAGGGGGACAAGGCGGGGAGCTGTTTTTT
TRBD1 | - | TRBJ2-7 | TRBV3-1/TRBV3-2 | CASSQNGLSDRGDEQYF | TGTGCCAGCAGCCAAAATGGTCTCTCGGACAGGGGTGACGAGCAGTACTTC
TRBD1 | - | TRBJ2-2 | TRBV6-5 | CASRSGTGGTGELFF | TGTGCCAGCAGATCCGGGACAGGGGGCACCGGGGAGCTGTTTTTT
- | - | TRBJ1-6 | TRBV23-1 | CASSQSPRRPALHF | TGCGCCAGCAGTCAATCCCCAAGGAGGCCAGCCCTCCACTTT
- | - | TRBJ2-5 | TRBV19 | CASSIDPGETQYF | TGTGCCAGTAGTATTGACCCTGGGGAGACCCAGTACTTC